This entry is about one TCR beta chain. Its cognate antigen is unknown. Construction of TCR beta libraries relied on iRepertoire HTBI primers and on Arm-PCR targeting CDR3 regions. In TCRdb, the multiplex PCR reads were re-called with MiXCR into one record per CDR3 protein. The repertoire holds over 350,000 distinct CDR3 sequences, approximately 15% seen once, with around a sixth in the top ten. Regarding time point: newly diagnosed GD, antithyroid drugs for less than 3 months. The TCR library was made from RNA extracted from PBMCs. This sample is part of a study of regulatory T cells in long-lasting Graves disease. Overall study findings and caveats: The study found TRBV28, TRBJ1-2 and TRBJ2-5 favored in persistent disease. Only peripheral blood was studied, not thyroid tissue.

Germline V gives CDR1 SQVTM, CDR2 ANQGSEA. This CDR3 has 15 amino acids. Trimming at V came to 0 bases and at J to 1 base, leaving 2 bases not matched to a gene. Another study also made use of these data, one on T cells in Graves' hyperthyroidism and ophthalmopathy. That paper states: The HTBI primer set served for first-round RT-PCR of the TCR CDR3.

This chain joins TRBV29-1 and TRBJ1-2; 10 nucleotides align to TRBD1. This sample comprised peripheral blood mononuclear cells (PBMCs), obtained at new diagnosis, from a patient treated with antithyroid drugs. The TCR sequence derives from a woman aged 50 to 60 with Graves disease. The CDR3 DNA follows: TGCAGCGTTGAAGATCGGGACAGGGGTAACTATGGCTACACCTTC. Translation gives CSVEDRDRGNYGYTF.